This T cell receptor (beta chain) derives from a study of technical replicates of blood from four donors. TCRdb's table, derived via immunoSEQ multiplex PCR, lists solely in-frame clones and lacks some. The sample gives about 44,000 clones, around 96% of which show up once; 0.35% to 0.4% is in the top ten. The source of this sequence is a human donor in good health. Sequencing was carried out using T cells isolated from PBMCs.

DNA for the CDR3: TGTGCCAGCAGCTTAACCGGGACTAGCGGGAGGGAGACCCAGTACTTC. Translated, it gives CASSLTGTSGRETQYF. This chain uses TRBV7-9 with TRBJ2-5; 15 bases map to TRBD2. With 2 bases clipped from V and 5 bases from J, the junction kept 3 bases outside the gene matches. The CDR3 is 16 amino acids. Germline CDR1 is SEHNR and CDR2 is FQNEAQ (reference sequence).